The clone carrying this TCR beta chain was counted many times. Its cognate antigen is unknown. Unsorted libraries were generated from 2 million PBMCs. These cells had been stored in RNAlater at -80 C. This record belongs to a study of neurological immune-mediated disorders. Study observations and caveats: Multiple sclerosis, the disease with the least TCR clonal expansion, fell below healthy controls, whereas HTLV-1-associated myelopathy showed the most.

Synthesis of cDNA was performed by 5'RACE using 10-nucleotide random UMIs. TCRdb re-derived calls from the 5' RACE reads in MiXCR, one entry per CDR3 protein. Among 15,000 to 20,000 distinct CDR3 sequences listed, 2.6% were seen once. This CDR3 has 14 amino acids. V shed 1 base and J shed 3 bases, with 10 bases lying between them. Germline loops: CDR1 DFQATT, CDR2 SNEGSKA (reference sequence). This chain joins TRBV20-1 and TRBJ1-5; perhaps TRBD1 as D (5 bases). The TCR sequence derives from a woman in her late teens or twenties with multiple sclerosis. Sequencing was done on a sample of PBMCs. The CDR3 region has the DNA TGCAGTGCTAGAGTTGGGGCAGACAATCAGCCCCAGCATTTT. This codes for CSARVGADNQPQHF.